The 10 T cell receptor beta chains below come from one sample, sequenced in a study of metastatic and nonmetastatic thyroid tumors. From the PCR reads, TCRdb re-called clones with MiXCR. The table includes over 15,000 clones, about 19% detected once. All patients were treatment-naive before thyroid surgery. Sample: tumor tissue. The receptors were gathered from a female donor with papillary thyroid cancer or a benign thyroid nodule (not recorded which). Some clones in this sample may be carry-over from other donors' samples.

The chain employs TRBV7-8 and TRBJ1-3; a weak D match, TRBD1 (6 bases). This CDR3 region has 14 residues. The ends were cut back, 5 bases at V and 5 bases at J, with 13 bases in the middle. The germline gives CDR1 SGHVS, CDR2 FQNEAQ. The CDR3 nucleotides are TGTGCCAGCAGCCCATTGGGACAACGAAACACCATATATTTT. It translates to CASSPLGQRNTIYF.

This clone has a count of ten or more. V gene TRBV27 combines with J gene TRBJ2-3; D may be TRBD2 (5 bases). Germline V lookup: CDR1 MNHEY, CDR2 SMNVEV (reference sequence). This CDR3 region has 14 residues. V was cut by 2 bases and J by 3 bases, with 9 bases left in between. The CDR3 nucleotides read TGTGCCAGCAGTTTAAACCTAGCAACAGATACGCAGTATTTT. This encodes CASSLNLATDTQYF.

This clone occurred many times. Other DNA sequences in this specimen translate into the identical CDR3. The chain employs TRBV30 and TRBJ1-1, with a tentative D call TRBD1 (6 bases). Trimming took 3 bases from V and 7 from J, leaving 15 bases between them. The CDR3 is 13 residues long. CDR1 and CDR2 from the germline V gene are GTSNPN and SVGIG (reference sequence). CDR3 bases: TGTGCCTGGAGGGCGGGGGGCCAGGGTGAAGCTTTCTTT. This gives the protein CAWRAGGQGEAFF.

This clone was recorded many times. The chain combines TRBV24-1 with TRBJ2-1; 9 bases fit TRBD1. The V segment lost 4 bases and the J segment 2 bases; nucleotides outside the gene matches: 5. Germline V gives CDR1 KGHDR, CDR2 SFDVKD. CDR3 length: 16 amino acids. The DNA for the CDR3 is TGTGCCACCAGTGACGCGGGACAGGGAACCTACAATGAGCAGTTCTTC. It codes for CATSDAGQGTYNEQFF.

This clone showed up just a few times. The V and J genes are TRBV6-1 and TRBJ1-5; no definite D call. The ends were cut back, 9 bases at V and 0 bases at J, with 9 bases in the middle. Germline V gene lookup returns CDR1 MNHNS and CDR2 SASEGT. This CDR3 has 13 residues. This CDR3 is CASSPDSNQPQHF. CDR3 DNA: TGTGCCAGTTCGCCTGATAGCAATCAGCCCCAGCATTTT.

The CDR3 coding sequence is TGTGCCAGCAGCCAAGGCAGACTAGCGGGATGGACATATACGCAGTATTTT. It is translated as CASSQGRLAGWTYTQYF. The chain employs TRBV4-2 and TRBJ2-3, with 11 bases lining up with TRBD2. The CDR3 runs to 17 residues. V shed 1 base, J shed 7 bases, and the junction held 10 bases outside the gene matches. The V gene's germline CDR1 is LGHNA and CDR2 YNFKEQ.

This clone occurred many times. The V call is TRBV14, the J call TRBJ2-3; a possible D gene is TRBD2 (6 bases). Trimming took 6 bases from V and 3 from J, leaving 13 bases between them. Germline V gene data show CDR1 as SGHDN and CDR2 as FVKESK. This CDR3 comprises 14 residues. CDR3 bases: TGTGCCAGCAGTCTTTATGGGGGGACAGATACGCAGTATTTT. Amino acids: CASSLYGGTDTQYF.

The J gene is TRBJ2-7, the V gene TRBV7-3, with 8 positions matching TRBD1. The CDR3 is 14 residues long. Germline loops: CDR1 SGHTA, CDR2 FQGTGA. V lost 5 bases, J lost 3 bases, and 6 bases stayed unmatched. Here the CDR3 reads CASSEQGAGYEQYF. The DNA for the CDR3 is TGTGCCAGCAGCGAGCAGGGGGCAGGCTACGAGCAGTACTTC. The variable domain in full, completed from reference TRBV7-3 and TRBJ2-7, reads GAGVSQTPSNKVTEKGKYVELRCDPISGHTALYWYRQSLGQGPEFLIYFQGTGAADDSGLPNDRFFAVRPEGSVSTLKIQRTERGDSAVYLCASSEQGAGYEQYFGPGTRLTVT.

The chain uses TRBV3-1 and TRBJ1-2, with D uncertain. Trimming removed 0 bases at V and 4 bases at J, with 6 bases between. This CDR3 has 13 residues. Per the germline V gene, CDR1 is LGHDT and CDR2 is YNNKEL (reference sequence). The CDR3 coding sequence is TGTGCCAGCAGCCAAGAATACAGCTATGGCTACACCTTC. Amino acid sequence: CASSQEYSYGYTF.

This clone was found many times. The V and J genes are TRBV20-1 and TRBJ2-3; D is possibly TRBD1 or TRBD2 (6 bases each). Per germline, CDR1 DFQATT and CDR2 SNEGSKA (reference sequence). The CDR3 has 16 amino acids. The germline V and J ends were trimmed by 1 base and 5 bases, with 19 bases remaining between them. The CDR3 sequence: CSARGGAGTWQDTQYF. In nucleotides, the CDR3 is TGCAGTGCTAGAGGCGGGGCCGGGACATGGCAAGATACGCAGTATTTT.